This TCR beta chain is from a study of human T cells and chemical hapten exposure. Each CDR3 protein gets one entry after TCRdb re-called the RACE reads with MiXCR. There are about 90,000 distinct CDR3 sequences in the sample; about 8% occur only once, and 2% to 3% lies in the top ten. CDR1 LNHDA and CDR2 SQIVND come from the germline V gene (reference sequence). J gave up 0 bases and V 1 base, and 4 bases lay outside the gene matches. CDR3 size: 17 residues. As for time point: pre-sensitization, week 0. Sample treatment: therapeutic diphenylcyclopropenone sensitization with weekly scalp DPC. The sample was whole blood, taken in connection with sensitization to the hapten diphenylcyclopropenone (DPC). This chain connects TRBV19 to TRBJ2-2; 8 nucleotides line up with TRBD1. The sequence was obtained from a man aged 40-55 years with alopecia areata. Some clones in this sample may be carry-over from other donors' samples. In nucleotides, the CDR3 is TGTGCCAGTAGTATAGCCGGACAGGGATCGAACACCGGGGAGCTGTTTTTT. Protein: CASSIAGQGSNTGELFF.